This passage covers 23 T cell receptor beta chains from one sample sequenced in a study of T cells expressing NK-cell markers. TCRdb reprocessed the 5' RACE reads, keeping one entry per CDR3 protein, no DNA. The repertoire shows some 300,000 distinct CDR3 sequences; the top ten hold about 0.4%. The material sequenced was blood T cells: a sorted CD56 or NKG2C T cell subset, CD4+ or CD8+ T cells, or bulk PBMC T cells (not recorded which). These TCRs come from a man between 18 and 35 years old in good health.

The chain uses TRBV20-1 and TRBJ2-7; TCRdb indicates TRBD1, and absent DNA this call remains unverified. In germline, CDR1 is DFQATT, CDR2 SNEGSKA (reference sequence). The CDR3 has 11 amino acids. The CDR3 region is CSAHSTGQQYF.

CDR3 in amino acids: CATKTGPVETQYF. V usage is TRBV18 and J usage is TRBJ2-5; TCRdb names TRBD1, which stays unverified in the absence of DNA. Per germline, CDR1 KGHSH and CDR2 LQKENI. The CDR3 is 13 residues long.

V is TRBV7-8 and J is TRBJ2-3. The CDR3 has 14 amino acids. Per germline, CDR1 SGHVS and CDR2 FQNEAQ. CDR3 protein: CASSLVVVTDTQYF.

The rearrangement joins TRBV11-2 to TRBJ2-7. The CDR3 contains 14 residues. The germline gives CDR1 SGHAT, CDR2 FQNNGV. This CDR3 is CASSLDGAPYEQYF.

J is TRBJ1-2 and V is TRBV27. There are 15 residues in the CDR3. Germline lookup yields CDR1 MNHEY and CDR2 SMNVEV (reference sequence). The CDR3: CASSLVFGGPGGYTF.

The chain has TRBV2 and TRBJ2-1; checking the TCRdb D call of TRBD1 is not possible without DNA. CDR3 length: 15 residues. Germline V lookup: CDR1 SNHLY, CDR2 FYNNEI. The CDR3 sequence: CASSEEGWSFNEQFF.

This sequence joins TRBV5-1 and TRBJ2-1; TCRdb names TRBD2, which stays unverified in the absence of DNA. The CDR3 runs 17 residues. Germline loops: CDR1 SGHRS, CDR2 YFSETQ. CDR3 protein: CASSSTGTSGSDNEQFF.

The rearrangement joins TRBV4-2 to TRBJ2-3. The CDR3 runs 12 residues. Germline values: CDR1 LGHNA, CDR2 YNFKEQ. This chain's CDR3 is CASSLFVDTQYF.

V usage is TRBV10-3 and J usage is TRBJ2-1. Germline V lookup: CDR1 ENHRY, CDR2 SYGVKD. The CDR3 is 11 residues long. The CDR3: CAISDGQEQFF.

V and J are TRBV20-1 and TRBJ2-7. Germline CDR1 and CDR2: DFQATT and SNEGSKA (reference sequence). This CDR3 spans 14 amino acids. CDR3 amino acids: CSARDWRTAYEQYF.

V is TRBV12-3 or TRBV12-4 and J is TRBJ1-5; TCRdb picks TRBD1, but there is no DNA to check that call. This CDR3 is built from 16 residues. The chain's CDR3 is CASSFWATNSNQPQHF.

The chain combines TRBV7-2 with TRBJ2-3; the D gene TCRdb calls, TRBD2, cannot be checked with no DNA. CDR1 SGHTA and CDR2 FQGNSA come from the germline V gene. The CDR3 has 17 amino acids. CDR3 protein: CASSSPGLAGGPDTQYF.

CDR3 sequence reads: CSAPISDGTDEQYF. V is TRBV20-1 and J is TRBJ2-7; TCRdb selects TRBD1, and the lack of DNA leaves this call unchecked. CDR1 is DFQATT and CDR2 is SNEGSKA in the germline V gene (reference sequence). The length of the CDR3 is 14 residues.

This chain uses TRBV12-3 or TRBV12-4 with TRBJ1-2; TCRdb designates TRBD1, a call that cannot be tested without DNA. This CDR3 is built from 11 residues. Here the CDR3 reads CASSLREGYTF.

This sequence joins TRBV5-1 and TRBJ2-7; TCRdb lists TRBD1, though no DNA is available to test this call. Germline V CDR1 and CDR2: SGHRS, YFSETQ. This CDR3 comprises 14 residues. This CDR3 reads CASSSPGSGDEQYF.

The chain joins TRBV5-1 to TRBJ2-7; the TRBD2 assignment by TCRdb is unverifiable without DNA. The CDR3 covers 14 residues. CDR1 and CDR2 from the germline V gene are SGHRS and YFSETQ. CDR3 residues: CASSYSGKAYEQYF.

V is TRBV12-5 and J is TRBJ2-1; TCRdb designates TRBD2, a call that cannot be tested without DNA. Germline V gene lookup returns CDR1 LGHNT and CDR2 FRNRAP. The CDR3 is 16 residues long. The CDR3 region is CASGLVVSTSGNEQFF.

The J gene is TRBJ2-2, the V gene TRBV12-3 or TRBV12-4. This CDR3 contains 13 residues. The CDR3 reads CASSLDLAGELFF.

CDR3 loop: CASRRVGEAFF. The gene calls are TRBV12-3 or TRBV12-4 and TRBJ1-1. The CDR3 sequence is 11 residues long.

V is TRBV29-1 and J is TRBJ1-1; TCRdb's D call of TRBD1 is untestable without DNA. CDR3 size: 13 residues. Germline lookup yields CDR1 SQVTM and CDR2 ANQGSEA. CDR3 amino acids: CSVADSMNTEAFF.

This sequence joins TRBV20-1 and TRBJ1-1; TCRdb lists TRBD1, though no DNA is available to test this call. The CDR3 sequence is 13 residues long. CDR1 and CDR2 (germline): DFQATT, SNEGSKA (reference sequence). The chain's CDR3 is CSALGQANTEAFF.

The rearrangement uses TRBV12-3 or TRBV12-4 and TRBJ1-2; no DNA is available, so the TRBD1 call from TCRdb remains unchecked. There are 15 residues in the CDR3. The CDR3 sequence: CASSIRGLLPYGYTF.

The CDR3 spells CASRSHSGSETQYF. The rearrangement links TRBV2 to TRBJ2-5; TCRdb lists TRBD2, though no DNA is available to test this call. Germline CDR1 and CDR2: SNHLY and FYNNEI. This CDR3 contains 14 residues.